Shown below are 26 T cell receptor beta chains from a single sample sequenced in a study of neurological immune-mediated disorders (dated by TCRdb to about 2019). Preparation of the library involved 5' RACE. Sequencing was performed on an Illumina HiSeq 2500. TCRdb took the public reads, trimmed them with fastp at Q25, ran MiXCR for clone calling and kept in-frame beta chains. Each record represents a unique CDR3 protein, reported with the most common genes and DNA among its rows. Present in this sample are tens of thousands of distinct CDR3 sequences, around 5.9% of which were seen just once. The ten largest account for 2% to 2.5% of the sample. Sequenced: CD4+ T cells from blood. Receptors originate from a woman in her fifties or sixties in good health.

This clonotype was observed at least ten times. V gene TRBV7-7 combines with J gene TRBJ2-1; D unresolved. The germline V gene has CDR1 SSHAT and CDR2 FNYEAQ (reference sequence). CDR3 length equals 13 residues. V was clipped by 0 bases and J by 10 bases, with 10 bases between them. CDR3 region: CASSLAQAREQFF. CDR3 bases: TGTGCCAGCAGCTTAGCGCAGGCTCGAGAGCAGTTCTTC.

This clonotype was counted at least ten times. The CDR3 nucleotides are TGTGCCAGCAGCCCAGGGACTCGGACGTTGGTCTACGAGCAGTACTTC. It yields the protein CASSPGTRTLVYEQYF. The chain has TRBV7-8 and TRBJ2-7, with D perhaps TRBD2 (6 bases). Germline loops: CDR1 SGHVS, CDR2 FQNEAQ. CDR3 length: 16 residues. Trimming took off 5 bases at V and 3 bases at J, with 20 bases between the two ends.

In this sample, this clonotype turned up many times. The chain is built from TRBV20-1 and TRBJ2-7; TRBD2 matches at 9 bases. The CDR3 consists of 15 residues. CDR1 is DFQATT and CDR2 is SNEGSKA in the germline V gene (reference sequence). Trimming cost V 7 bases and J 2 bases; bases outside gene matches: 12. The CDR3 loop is CSVSRGREGPYEQYF. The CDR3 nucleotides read TGCAGTGTTTCCCGTGGGCGGGAGGGCCCCTACGAGCAGTACTTC.

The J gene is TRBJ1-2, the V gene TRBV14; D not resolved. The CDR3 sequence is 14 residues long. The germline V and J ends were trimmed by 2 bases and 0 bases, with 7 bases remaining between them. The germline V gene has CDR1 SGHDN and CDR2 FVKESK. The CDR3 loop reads CASSQNLANYGYTF. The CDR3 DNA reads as TGTGCCAGCAGCCAAAATCTCGCTAACTATGGCTACACCTTC.

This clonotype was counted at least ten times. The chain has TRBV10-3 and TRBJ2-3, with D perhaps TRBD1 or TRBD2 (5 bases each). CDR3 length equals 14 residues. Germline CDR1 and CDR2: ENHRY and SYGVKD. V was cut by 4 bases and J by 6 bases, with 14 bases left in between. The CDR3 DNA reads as TGTGCCATCAGTGTCGGGACCAGTTACGATACGCAGTATTTT. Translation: CAISVGTSYDTQYF.

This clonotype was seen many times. For the CDR3, the DNA is TGTGCCAGCAGACCAACGGAAGTTTATAGCAATCAGCCCCAGCATTTT. This sequence encodes CASRPTEVYSNQPQHF. The chain uses TRBV6-2 or TRBV6-3 and TRBJ1-5; D unclear. CDR3 length equals 16 residues. Deletions cut 6 bases from V and 0 bases from J, with 15 bases between. Germline V gives CDR1 MNHEY, CDR2 SVGEGT.

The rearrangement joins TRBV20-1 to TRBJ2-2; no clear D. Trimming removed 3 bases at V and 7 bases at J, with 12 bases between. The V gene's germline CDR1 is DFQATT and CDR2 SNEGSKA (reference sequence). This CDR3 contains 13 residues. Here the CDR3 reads CSASTRVSGELFF. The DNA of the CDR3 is TGCAGTGCTAGCACCCGGGTGAGCGGGGAGCTGTTTTTT.

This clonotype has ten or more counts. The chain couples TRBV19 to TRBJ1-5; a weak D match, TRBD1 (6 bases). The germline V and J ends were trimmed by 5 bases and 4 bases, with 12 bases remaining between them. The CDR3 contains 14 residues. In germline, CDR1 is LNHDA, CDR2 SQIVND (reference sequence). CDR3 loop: CASSFPDRNQPQHF. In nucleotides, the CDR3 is TGTGCCAGTAGTTTCCCGGACAGAAATCAGCCCCAGCATTTT.

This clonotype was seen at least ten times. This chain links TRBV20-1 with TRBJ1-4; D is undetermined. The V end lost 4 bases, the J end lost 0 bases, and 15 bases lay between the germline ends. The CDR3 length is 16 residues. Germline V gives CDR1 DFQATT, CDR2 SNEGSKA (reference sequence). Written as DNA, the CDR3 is TGCAGTGCTACCTCCGGGGTTGTCGCAACTAATGAAAAACTGTTTTTT. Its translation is CSATSGVVATNEKLFF.

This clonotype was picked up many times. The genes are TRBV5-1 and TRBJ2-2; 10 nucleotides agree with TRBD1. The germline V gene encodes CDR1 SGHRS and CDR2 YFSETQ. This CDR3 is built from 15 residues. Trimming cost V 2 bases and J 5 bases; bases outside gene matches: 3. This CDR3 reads CASSFGTGATGELFF. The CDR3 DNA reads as TGCGCCAGCAGCTTTGGGACAGGGGCGACCGGGGAGCTGTTTTTT.

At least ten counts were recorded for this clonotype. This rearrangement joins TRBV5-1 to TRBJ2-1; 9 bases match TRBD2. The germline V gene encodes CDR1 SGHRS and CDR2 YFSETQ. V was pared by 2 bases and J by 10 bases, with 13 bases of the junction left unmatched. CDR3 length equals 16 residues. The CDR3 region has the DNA TGCGCCAGCAGCTTAGCTCTAGCGGGGCTTACTTCCGAGCAGTTCTTC. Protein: CASSLALAGLTSEQFF.

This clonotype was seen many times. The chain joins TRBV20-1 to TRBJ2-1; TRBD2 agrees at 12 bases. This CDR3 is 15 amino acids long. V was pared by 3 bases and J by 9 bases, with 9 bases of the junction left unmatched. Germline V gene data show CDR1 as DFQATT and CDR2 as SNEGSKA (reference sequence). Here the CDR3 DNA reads TGCAGTGCTAGGGAAATGACTAGCGGGAGAGGTGAGCAGTTCTTC. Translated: CSAREMTSGRGEQFF.

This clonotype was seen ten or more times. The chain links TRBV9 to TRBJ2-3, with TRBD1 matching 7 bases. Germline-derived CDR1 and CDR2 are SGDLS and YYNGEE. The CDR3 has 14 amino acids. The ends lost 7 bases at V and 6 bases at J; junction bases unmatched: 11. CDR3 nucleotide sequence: TGTGCCAGCGGCAAACAGGGGTCTATTGATACGCAGTATTTT. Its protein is CASGKQGSIDTQYF. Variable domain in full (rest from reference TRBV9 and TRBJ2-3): DSGVTQTPKHLITATGQRVTLRCSPRSGDLSVYWYQQSLDQGLQFLIQYYNGEERAKGNILERFSAQQFPDLHSELNLSSLELGDSALYFCASGKQGSIDTQYFGPGTRLTVL.

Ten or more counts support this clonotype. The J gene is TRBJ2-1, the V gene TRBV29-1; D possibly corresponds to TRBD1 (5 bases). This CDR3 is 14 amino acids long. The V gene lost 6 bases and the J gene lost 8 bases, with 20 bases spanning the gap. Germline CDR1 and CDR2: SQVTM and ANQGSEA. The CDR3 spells CSVSGHRNGDEQFF. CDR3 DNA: TGCAGCGTCTCCGGGCACAGGAATGGAGATGAGCAGTTCTTC.

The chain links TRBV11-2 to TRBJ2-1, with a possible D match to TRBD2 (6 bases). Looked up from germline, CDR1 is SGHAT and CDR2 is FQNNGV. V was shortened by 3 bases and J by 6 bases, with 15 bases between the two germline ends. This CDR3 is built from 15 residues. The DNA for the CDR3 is TGTGCCAGCAGCTTCAAACGGGAGTTTGCCAATGAGCAGTTCTTC. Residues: CASSFKREFANEQFF. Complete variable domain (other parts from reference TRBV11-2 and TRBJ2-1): EAGVAQSPRYKIIEKRQSVAFWCNPISGHATLYWYQQILGQGPKLLIQFQNNGVVDDSQLPKDRFSAERLKGVDSTLKIQPAKLEDSAVYLCASSFKREFANEQFFGPGTRLTVL.

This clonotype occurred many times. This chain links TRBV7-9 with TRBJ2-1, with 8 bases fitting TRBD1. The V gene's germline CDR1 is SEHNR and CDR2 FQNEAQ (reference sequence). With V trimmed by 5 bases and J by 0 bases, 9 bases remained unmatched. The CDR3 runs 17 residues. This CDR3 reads CASSPGTGGRSYNEQFF. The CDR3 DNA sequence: TGTGCCAGCAGCCCCGGGACAGGAGGGCGCTCCTACAATGAGCAGTTCTTC.

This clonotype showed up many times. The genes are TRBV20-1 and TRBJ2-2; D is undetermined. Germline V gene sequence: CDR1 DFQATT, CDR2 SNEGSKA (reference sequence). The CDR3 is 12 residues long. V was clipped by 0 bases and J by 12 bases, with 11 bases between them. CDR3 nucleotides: TGCAGTGCTAGAGATGGACGTTCGAAGCTGTTTTTT. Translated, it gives CSARDGRSKLFF.

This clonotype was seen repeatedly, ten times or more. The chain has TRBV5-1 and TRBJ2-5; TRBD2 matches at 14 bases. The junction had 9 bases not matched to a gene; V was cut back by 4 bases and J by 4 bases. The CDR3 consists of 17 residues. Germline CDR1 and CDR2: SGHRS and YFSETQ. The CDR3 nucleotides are TGCGCCAGCAGCCCGGGACTAGCGGGAGTAGGTGGAGAGACCCAGTACTTC. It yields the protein CASSPGLAGVGGETQYF.

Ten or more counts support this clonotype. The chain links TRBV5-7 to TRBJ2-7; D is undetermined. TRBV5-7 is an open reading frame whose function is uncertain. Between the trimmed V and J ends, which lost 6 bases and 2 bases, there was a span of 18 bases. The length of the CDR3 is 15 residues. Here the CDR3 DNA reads TGTGCCAGCACCCAACAGAGAACAGCAGCCTACGAGCAGTACTTC. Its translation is CASTQQRTAAYEQYF.

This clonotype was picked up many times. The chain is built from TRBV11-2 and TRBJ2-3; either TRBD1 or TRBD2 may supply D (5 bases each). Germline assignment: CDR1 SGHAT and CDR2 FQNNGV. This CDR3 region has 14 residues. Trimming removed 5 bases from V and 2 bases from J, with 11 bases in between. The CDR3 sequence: CASSQSGHTDTQYF. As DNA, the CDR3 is TGTGCCAGCAGCCAGAGCGGACACACAGATACGCAGTATTTT.

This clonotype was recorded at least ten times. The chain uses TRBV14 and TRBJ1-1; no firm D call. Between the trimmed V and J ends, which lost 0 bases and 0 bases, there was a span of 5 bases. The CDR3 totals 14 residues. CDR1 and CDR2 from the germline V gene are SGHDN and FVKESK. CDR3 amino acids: CASSQDAVNTEAFF. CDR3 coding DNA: TGTGCCAGCAGCCAAGATGCCGTGAACACTGAAGCTTTCTTT.

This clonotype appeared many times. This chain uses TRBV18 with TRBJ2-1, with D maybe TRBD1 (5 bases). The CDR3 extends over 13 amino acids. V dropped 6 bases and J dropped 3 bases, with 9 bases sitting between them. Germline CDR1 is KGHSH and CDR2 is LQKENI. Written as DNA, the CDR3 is TGTGCCAGCTCGACAGATTTCTACAATGAGCAGTTCTTC. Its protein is CASSTDFYNEQFF.

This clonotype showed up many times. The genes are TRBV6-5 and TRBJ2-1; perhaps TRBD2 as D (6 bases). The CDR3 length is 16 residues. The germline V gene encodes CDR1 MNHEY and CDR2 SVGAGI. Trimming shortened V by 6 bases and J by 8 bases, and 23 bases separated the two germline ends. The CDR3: CASRLYTSQTVYEQFF. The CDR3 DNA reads TGTGCCAGCAGGCTATACACTAGCCAGACGGTTTATGAGCAGTTCTTC.

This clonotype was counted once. The CDR3 reads CASSFARGQNNEQFF. CDR3 nucleotide sequence: TGCGCCAGCAGCTTTGCCCGGGGACAAAACAATGAGCAGTTCTTC. This rearrangement joins TRBV5-1 to TRBJ2-1; D possibly corresponds to TRBD1 (6 bases). Deletions cut 2 bases from V and 5 bases from J, with 14 bases between. CDR3 length: 15 amino acids. CDR1 SGHRS and CDR2 YFSETQ come from the germline V gene.

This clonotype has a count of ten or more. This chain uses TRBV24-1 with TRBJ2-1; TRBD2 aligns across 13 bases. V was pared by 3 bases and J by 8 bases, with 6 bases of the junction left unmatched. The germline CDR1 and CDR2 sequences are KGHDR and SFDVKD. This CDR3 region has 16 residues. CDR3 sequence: CATSDRTSGSFYEQFF. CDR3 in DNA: TGTGCCACCAGTGATCGGACTAGCGGGAGTTTCTATGAGCAGTTCTTC.

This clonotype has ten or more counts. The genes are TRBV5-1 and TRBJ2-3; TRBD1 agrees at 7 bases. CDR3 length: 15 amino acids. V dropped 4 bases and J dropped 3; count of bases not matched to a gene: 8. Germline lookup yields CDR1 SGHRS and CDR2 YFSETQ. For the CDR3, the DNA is TGCGCCAGCAGCGCCACAGGGGCTCGGACAGATACGCAGTATTTT. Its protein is CASSATGARTDTQYF.